A selection of T cell receptor beta chains follows, all from one sample in a study of vaccination and CD4 T cells after COVID-19. TCRdb reprocessed the PCR reads with MiXCR, giving one entry per CDR3 protein. Found here are tens of thousands of distinct CDR3 sequences, around 50% of them singletons; the top ten hold 5.5%. Antigens for these TCRs are unknown. The sample comprised CD4+ T cells from blood, cultured in vitro. The receptor source for this set is a human donor who had recovered from COVID-19. CDR3s include the opening cysteine and the closing phenylalanine or tryptophan. A D gene is named only where the DNA matches it firmly. A clone size is listed for some rows: how often the clone was seen (once, few, many), or a class if it is expanded.

v_call	j_call	clone_size	d_call	cdr3_aa	cdr3_nt
TRBV5-1	TRBJ1-6	few	TRBD1	CASSLDWDSHSPLHF	TGCGCCAGCAGCTTGGACTGGGACAGCCATTCACCCCTCCACTTT
TRBV10-3	TRBJ2-7	-	-	CAISEMTGTYEQYF	TGTGCCATCAGTGAGATGACAGGAACCTACGAGCAGTACTTC
TRBV11-2	TRBJ2-3	-	-	CASSLGRDFRSVDTQYF	TGTGCCAGCAGCTTAGGGCGGGACTTTCGATCAGTAGATACGCAGTATTTT
TRBV2	TRBJ1-5	medium-sized	TRBD1	CASRLDREQPQHF	TGTGCCAGCAGGCTCGACAGGGAACAGCCCCAGCATTTT
TRBV19	TRBJ1-2	-	-	CASSMLGFYGYTF	TGTGCCAGTAGTATGCTGGGGTTCTATGGCTACACCTTC
TRBV21-1	TRBJ2-1	-	-	CASSSRGLSDEQFF	TGTGCCAGCAGCAGCCGGGGGCTTTCGGATGAGCAGTTCTTC
TRBV5-1	TRBJ2-4	-	TRBD2	CASSFGGGLGGAKNIQYF	TGCGCCAGCAGCTTCGGAGGGGGACTAGGTGGTGCCAAAAACATTCAGTACTTC
TRBV24-1	TRBJ2-2	few	-	CATSDLEGGTGELFF	TGTGCCACCAGTGATTTGGAGGGGGGTACCGGGGAGCTGTTTTTT
TRBV30	TRBJ2-1	-	-	CAWSPGEVKFF	TGTGCCTGGAGTCCAGGGGAGGTAAAGTTCTTC
TRBV30	TRBJ2-7	once	-	CAGTGTGTYEQYF	TGTGCAGGCACCGGGACGGGGACCTACGAGCAGTACTTC
TRBV19	TRBJ2-5	-	-	CASSRWGETQYF	TGTGCCAGTAGTCGGTGGGGGGAGACCCAGTACTTC
TRBV11-3	TRBJ2-7	-	TRBD2	CASSLRGVQGYEQYF	TGTGCCAGCAGCTTACGGGGGGTGCAGGGCTACGAGCAGTACTTC
TRBV10-3	TRBJ2-3	few	-	CAISDSLTTDTQYF	TGTGCCATCAGTGATTCATTAACCACAGATACGCAGTATTTT
TRBV21-1	TRBJ2-2	-	-	CASSLNRPNTGELFF	TGTGCCAGCAGCTTGAACAGGCCCAACACCGGGGAGCTGTTTTTT
TRBV7-2	TRBJ1-1	few	-	CASSLVVGMNTEAFF	TGTGCCAGCAGCTTAGTCGTAGGGATGAACACTGAAGCTTTCTTT
TRBV12-5	TRBJ2-1	once	-	CASGLVYQIGGDEQFF	TGTGCTAGTGGTTTGGTTTACCAGATCGGGGGCGATGAGCAGTTCTTC